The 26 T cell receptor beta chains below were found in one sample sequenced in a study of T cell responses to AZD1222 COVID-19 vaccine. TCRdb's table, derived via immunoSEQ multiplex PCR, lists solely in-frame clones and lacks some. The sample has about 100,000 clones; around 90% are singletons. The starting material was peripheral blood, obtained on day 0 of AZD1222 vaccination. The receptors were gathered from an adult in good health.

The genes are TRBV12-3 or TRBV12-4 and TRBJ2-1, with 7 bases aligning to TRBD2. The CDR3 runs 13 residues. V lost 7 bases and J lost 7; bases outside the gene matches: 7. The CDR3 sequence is CASTQLATNEQFF. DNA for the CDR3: TGTGCCAGCACCCAACTAGCGACAAATGAGCAGTTCTTC.

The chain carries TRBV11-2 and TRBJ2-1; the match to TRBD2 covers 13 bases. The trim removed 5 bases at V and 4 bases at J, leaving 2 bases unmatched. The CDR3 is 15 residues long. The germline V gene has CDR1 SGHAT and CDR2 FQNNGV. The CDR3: CASSRTSGGYNEQFF. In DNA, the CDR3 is TGTGCCAGCAGCAGGACTAGCGGGGGATACAATGAGCAGTTCTTC.

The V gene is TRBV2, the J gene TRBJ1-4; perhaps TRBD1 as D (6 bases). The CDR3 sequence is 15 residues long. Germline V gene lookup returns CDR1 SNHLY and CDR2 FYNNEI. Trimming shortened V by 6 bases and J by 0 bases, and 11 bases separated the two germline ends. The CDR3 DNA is TGTGCCAGCAGGCCGGGACACGCAACTAATGAAAAACTGTTTTTT. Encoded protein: CASRPGHATNEKLFF. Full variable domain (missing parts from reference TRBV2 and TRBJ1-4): EPEVTQTPSHQVTQMGQEVILRCVPISNHLYFYWYRQILGQKVEFLVSFYNNEISEKSEIFDDQFSVERPDGSNFTLKIRSTKLEDSAMYFCASRPGHATNEKLFFGSGTQLSVL.

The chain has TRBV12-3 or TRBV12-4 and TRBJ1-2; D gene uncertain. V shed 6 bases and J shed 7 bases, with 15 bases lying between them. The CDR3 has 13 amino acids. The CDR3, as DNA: TGTGCCAGCAGCTGGAAGCGGATGAGTGGCTACACCTTC. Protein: CASSWKRMSGYTF.

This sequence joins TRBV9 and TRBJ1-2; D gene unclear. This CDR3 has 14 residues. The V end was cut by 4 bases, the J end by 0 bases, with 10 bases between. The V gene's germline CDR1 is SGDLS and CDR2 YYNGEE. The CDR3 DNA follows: TGTGCCAGCAGCCCGGACCCTTCTAACTATGGCTACACCTTC. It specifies CASSPDPSNYGYTF.

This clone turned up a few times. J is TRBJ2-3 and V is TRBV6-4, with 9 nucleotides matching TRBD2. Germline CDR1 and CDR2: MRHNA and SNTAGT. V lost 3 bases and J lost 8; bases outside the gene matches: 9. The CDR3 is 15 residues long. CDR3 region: CASSEASGDLGTQYF. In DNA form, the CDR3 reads TGTGCCAGCAGTGAGGCTAGCGGGGACCTCGGTACGCAGTATTTT.

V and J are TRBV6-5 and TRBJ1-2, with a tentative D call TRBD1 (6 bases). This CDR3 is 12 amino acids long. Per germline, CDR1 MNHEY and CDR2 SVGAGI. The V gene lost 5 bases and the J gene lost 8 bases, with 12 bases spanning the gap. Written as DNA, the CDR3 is TGTGCCAGCAGTCCTGATCAGGGGGGCTACACCTTC. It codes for CASSPDQGGYTF.

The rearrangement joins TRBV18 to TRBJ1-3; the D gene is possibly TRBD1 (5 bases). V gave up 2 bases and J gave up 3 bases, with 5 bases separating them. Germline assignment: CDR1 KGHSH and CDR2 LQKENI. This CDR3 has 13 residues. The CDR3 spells CASSPGGGNTIYF. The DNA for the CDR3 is TGTGCCAGCTCACCAGGGGGTGGAAACACCATATATTTT.

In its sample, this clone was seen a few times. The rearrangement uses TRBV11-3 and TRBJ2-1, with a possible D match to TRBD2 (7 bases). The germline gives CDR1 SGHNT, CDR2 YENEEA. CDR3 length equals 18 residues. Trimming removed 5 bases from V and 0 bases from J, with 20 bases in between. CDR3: CASSPGVAGESSYNEQFF. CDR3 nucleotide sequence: TGTGCCAGCAGCCCAGGGGTAGCGGGCGAGAGCTCCTACAATGAGCAGTTCTTC.

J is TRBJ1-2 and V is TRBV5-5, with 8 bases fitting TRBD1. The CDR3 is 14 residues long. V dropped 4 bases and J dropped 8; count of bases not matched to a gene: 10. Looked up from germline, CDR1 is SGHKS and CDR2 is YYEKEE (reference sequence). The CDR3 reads CASSHQGASWGYTF. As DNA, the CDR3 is TGTGCCAGCAGCCACCAGGGGGCTTCTTGGGGCTACACCTTC.

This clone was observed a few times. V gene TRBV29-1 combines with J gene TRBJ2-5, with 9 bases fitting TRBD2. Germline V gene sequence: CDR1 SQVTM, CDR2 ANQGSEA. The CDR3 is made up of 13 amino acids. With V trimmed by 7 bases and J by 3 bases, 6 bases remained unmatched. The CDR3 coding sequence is TGCAGCGAGGTTAGCGGGAGTAAAGAGACCCAGTACTTC. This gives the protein CSEVSGSKETQYF.

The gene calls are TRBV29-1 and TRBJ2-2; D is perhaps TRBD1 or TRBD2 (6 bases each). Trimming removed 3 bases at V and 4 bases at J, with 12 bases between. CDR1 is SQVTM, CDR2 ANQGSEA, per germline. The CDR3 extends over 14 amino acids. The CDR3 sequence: CSVDGRGGTGELFF. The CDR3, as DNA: TGCAGCGTTGACGGGAGAGGGGGCACCGGGGAGCTGTTTTTT.

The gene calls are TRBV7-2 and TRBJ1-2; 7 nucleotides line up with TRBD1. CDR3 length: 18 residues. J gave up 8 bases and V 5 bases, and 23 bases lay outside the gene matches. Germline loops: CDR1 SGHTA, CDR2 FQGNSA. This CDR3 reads CASSQAPYRGRGGFGYTF. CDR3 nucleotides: TGTGCCAGCAGCCAAGCACCCTACAGGGGAAGAGGTGGATTCGGCTACACCTTC. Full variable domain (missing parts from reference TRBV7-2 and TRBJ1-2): GAGVSQSPSNKVTEKGKDVELRCDPISGHTALYWYRQSLGQGLEFLIYFQGNSAPDKSGLPSDRFSAERTGGSVSTLTIQRTQQEDSAVYLCASSQAPYRGRGGFGYTFGSGTRLTVV.

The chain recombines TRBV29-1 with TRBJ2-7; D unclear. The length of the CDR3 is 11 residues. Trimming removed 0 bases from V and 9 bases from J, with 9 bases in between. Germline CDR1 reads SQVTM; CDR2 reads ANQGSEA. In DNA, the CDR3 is TGCAGCGTTGAAGACGCGGACGGGCAGTACTTC. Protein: CSVEDADGQYF.

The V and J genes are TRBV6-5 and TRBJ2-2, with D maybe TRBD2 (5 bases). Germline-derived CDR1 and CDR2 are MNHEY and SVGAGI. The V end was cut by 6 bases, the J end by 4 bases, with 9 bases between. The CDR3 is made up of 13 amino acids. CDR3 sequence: CASRRGLTGELFF. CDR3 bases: TGTGCCAGCAGGAGAGGACTCACCGGGGAGCTGTTTTTT.

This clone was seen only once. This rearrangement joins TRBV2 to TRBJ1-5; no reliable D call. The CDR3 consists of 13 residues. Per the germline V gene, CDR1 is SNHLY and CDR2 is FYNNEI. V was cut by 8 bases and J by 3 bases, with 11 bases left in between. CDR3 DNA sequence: TGTGCCAGCCTAGCCGAGGTCAATCAGCCCCAGCATTTT. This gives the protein CASLAEVNQPQHF.

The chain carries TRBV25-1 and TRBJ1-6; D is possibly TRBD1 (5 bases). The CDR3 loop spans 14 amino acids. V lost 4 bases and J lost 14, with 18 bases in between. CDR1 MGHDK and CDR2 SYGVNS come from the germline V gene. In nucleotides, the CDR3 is TGTGCCAGCAGTGCGGATAGGGGTTCCCGCACCCTCCACTTT. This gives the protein CASSADRGSRTLHF.

The CDR3 DNA is TGTGCCACCAGCAGCAATGACGTGGAGACCCAGTACTTC. Amino acid sequence: CATSSNDVETQYF. The chain recombines TRBV15 with TRBJ2-5; no reliable D call. The CDR3 is 13 residues long. CDR1 LNHNV and CDR2 YYDKDF come from the germline V gene (reference sequence). Trimming pared 3 bases from V and 5 bases from J, leaving 10 bases between.

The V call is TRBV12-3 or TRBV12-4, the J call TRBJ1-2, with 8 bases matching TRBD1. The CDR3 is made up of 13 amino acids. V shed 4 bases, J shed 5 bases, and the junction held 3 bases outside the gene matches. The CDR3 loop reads CASSSDRGYGYTF. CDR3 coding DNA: TGTGCCAGCAGTTCTGACAGGGGTTATGGCTACACCTTC.

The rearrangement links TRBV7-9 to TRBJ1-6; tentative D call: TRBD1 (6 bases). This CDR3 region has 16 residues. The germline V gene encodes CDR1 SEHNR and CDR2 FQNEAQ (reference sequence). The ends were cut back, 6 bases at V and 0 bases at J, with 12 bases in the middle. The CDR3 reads CASRPDRSSYNSPLHF. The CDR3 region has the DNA TGTGCCAGCAGGCCCGACAGGAGCTCCTATAATTCACCCCTCCACTTT.

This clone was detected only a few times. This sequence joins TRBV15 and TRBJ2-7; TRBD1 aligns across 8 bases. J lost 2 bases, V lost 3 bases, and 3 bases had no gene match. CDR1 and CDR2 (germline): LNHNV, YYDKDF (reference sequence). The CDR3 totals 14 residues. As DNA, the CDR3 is TGTGCCACCAGCAGGGACAGGGTGGCCTACGAGCAGTACTTC. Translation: CATSRDRVAYEQYF.

The CDR3 loop reads CASGLVVGQGYGYTF. DNA of the CDR3: TGTGCTAGTGGTTTGGTTGTAGGACAGGGCTATGGCTACACCTTC. This rearrangement joins TRBV12-5 to TRBJ1-2; TRBD1 agrees at 8 bases. Germline V lookup: CDR1 LGHNT, CDR2 FRNRAP. The CDR3 runs 15 residues. Germline trimming cut 0 bases from V and 4 bases from J; bases unmatched to any gene: 4. Full variable domain (rest looked up from reference TRBV12-5 and TRBJ1-2): DARVTQTPRHKVTEMGQEVTMRCQPILGHNTVFWYRQTMMQGLELLAYFRNRAPLDDSGMPKDRFSAEMPDATLATLKIQPSEPRDSAVYFCASGLVVGQGYGYTFGSGTRLTVV.

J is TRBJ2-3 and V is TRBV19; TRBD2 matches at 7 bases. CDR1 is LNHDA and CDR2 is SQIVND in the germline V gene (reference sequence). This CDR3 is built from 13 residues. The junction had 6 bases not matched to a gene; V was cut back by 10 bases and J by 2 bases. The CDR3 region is CATKAGTTDTQYF. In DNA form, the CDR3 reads TGTGCCACCAAAGCGGGGACCACAGATACGCAGTATTTT.

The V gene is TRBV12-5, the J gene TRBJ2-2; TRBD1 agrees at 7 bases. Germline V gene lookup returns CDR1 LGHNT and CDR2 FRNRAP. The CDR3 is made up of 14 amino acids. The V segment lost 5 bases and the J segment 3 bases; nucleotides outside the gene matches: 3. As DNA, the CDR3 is TGTGCTAGTGGTACCGGACAGGACACCGGGGAGCTGTTTTTT. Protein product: CASGTGQDTGELFF.

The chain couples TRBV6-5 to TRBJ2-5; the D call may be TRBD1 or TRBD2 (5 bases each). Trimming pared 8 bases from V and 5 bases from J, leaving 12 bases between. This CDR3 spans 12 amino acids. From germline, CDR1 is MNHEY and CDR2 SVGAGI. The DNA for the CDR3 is TGTGCCAGCGGGGCGGACTCCGAGACCCAGTACTTC. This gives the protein CASGADSETQYF.

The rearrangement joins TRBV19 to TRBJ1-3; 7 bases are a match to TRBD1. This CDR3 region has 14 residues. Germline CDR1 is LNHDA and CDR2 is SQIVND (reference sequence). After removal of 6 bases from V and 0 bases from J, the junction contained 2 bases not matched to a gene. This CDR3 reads CASRRQGSGNTIYF. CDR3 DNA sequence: TGTGCCAGTAGGAGACAGGGCTCTGGAAACACCATATATTTT.